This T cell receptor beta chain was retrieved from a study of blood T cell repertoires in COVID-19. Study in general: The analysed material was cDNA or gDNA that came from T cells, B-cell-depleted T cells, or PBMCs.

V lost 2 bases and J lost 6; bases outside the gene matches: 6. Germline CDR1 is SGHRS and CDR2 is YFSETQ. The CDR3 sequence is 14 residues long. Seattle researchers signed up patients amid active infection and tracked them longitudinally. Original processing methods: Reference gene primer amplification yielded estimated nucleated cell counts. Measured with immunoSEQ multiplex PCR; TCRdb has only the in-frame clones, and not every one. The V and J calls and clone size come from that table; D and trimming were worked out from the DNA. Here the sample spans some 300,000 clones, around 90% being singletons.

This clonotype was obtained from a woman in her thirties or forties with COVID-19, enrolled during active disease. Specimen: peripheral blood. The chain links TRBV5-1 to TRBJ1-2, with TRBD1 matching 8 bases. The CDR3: CASSLETGENGYTF. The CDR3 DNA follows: TGCGCCAGCAGCTTAGAGACAGGGGAAAATGGCTACACCTTC. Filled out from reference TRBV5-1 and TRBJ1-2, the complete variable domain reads KAGVTQTPRYLIKTRGQQVTLSCSPISGHRSVSWYQQTPGQGLQFLFEYFSETQRNKGNFPGRFSGRQFSNSRSEMNVSTLELGDSALYLCASSLETGENGYTFGSGTRLTVV.